This T cell receptor (beta chain) originates from a study of OX40 agonist ivuxolimab in advanced cancers. As for the study more broadly: Ivuxolimab was a fully human IgG2 agonistic monoclonal antibody targeting the costimulatory receptor OX40 (CD134). Intravenous ivuxolimab was administered to patients every 2 weeks at six dose levels: 0.01, 0.1, 0.3, 1.5, 3 and 10 mg/kg. Of the roughly 52 patients in dose escalation, about 20 had hepatocellular carcinoma, some 15 had melanoma, 9 had renal cell carcinoma and 9 had head and neck cancer. In the dose-escalation cohort, roughly four fifths of patients were male, and the mean age was approximately 60 years, with a range of about 20 to 90. Patients were allowed to have had prior anti-PD-1, anti-PD-L1 or anti-CTLA-4 therapy, and 40% of the dose-escalation patients had previously received checkpoint inhibitors. Partial responses occurred in three dose-escalation patients, of whom one had hepatocellular carcinoma and two had cutaneous melanoma. The point of sequencing TCRbeta in the periphery was to test whether ivuxolimab changed TCR sequence diversity and drove clonal T-cell expansion. The paper reports the monotherapy dose-escalation portion (N of about 47 patients) of the phase I ivuxolimab trial. Beyond this particular receptor, the publication reports: Antigen specificity was not determined for the clonally expanded peripheral T cells. Low levels of normalized T-cell clonal expansion were also seen in some patients who did not respond. Partial responders in the 0.1-3.0 mg/kg groups had among the lowest normalized peripheral clonal expansion, especially among CD8+ T cells. After ivuxolimab, more expanded clones were found on average in CD8+ T cells than in CD4+ T cells. At doses of 0.1 to 3.0 mg/kg, clonal expansion of both CD4+ and CD8+ T cells in blood was seen between baseline and week 6.

Comments on this clone: What this receptor recognizes is not known. No much larger clonotype is one base removed from it; base qualities were not supplied.

From its cysteine to its phenylalanine, the CDR3 spans 16 amino acids. Of the read, only the CDR3 DNA is kept; its 48 bases are in frame from base 1. CDR1 is given as SGDLS and CDR2 as YYNGEE, both from the germline V gene. Relative to germline, V is missing 2 bases and J is missing 3 bases, with 5 bases of the junction outside any gene match. Patients with a history of autoimmune disease or receiving systemic immunosuppression were excluded from the trial. In every dose cohort, peripheral blood was drawn for TCR sequencing at baseline, cycle 4 day 1, and cycle 7 day 1. Samples were obtained from an open-label, multicenter, first-in-human phase I dose-escalation trial of ivuxolimab. Adults with locally advanced or metastatic head and neck squamous cell, hepatocellular, melanoma or renal cell carcinoma were enrolled in the trial. Before TCR sequencing, CD4+ T cells and CD8+ T cells were sorted from peripheral blood as separate populations.

Genomic DNA was extracted from sorted cells for sequencing of the TCRbeta CDR3 region. TCRbeta CDR3 regions were sequenced using the immunoSEQ Assay. TCRdb carries this immuneACCESS record with in-frame sequences only. Its versions omit some clonotypes, under half of them owing to an unresolved V gene in the studies checked, with the rest unexplained. A total of tens of thousands of clones appear in this sample, approximately 90% of them only once. Together, the top ten hold less than 5% of the sample. The source is an adult with an advanced solid tumor such as melanoma, head and neck, liver or kidney cancer. The sample here was CD4+ or CD8+ T cells sorted from blood, taken in a trial of the OX40 agonist ivuxolimab. The chain is encoded by TRBV9 joined to TRBJ2-2, and 9 junction bases match TRBD1. The CDR3 region reads CASSVLTGGYTGELFF. The bases are TGTGCCAGCAGCGTTCTGACAGGGGGATACACCGGGGAGCTGTTTTTT. The entire variable domain, with the stretches around the CDR3 drawn from the reference TRBV9 and TRBJ2-2 proteins, is DSGVTQTPKHLITATGQRVTLRCSPRSGDLSVYWYQQSLDQGLQFLIQYYNGEERAKGNILERFSAQQFPDLHSELNLSSLELGDSALYFCASSVLTGGYTGELFFGEGSRLTVL.